This entry concerns a single T cell receptor (beta chain). Its antigen is not identified. The data originate from a study of cytomegalovirus exposure and HLA in healthy donors. Study observations and caveats: Across donors, presence/absence analyses took sequencing depth to be roughly uniform. The study found most TCR sequences rare, yet found some public TCRs in many donors.

The study ran its PCR with 60 Vbeta and 13 Jbeta primers. Sequencing was performed with immunoSEQ multiplex PCR; in TCRdb, only in-frame clones are kept and a portion is missing. The sample includes about 140,000 clones, approximately 80% of them seen just once. Material for sequencing was PBMCs. The clonotype originates from a man aged 40-50 years in good health and CMV-seronegative.

In nucleotides, the CDR3 is TGTGCCAGTAGTGCCGGGGGGACTGAAGCTTTCTTT. The encoded protein is CASSAGGTEAFF. V is TRBV19 and J is TRBJ1-1; D is perhaps TRBD1 (5 bases). Trimming shortened V by 5 bases and J by 5 bases, and 9 bases separated the two germline ends. The CDR3 runs to 12 residues. Germline V gene sequence: CDR1 LNHDA, CDR2 SQIVND (reference sequence).